Described below is a single T cell receptor (beta chain) sequence and its context. As yet, its antigen is unknown. The data stem from a study of response to subunit inactivated influenza vaccine. Each CDR3 protein gets one entry after TCRdb re-called the RT-PCR reads with MiXCR. The sample gives 500,000 or so distinct CDR3 sequences, approximately 17% of which show up once; 2.5% to 3.5% is in the top ten. The length of the CDR3 is 15 residues. CDR1 is SGDLS and CDR2 is YYNGEE in the germline V gene. V gave up 0 bases and J gave up 9 bases, with 13 bases separating them. Study-wide points: Seasonal influenza vaccination, on each occasion, was suggested by the authors to recruit few new T cells.

This material consisted of CD4+ T cells sorted from PBMCs, taken less than 30 months after vaccination. V is TRBV9 and J is TRBJ1-6, with D maybe TRBD1 (6 bases). This receptor was identified in a man between 50 and 75 years old who received an inactivated influenza vaccine. The CDR3 spells CASSVETGGGSPLHF. The CDR3 bases are TGTGCCAGCAGCGTAGAAACGGGAGGGGGTTCACCCCTCCACTTT.